A single sample gave rise to the 23 T cell receptor beta chains below, sequenced in a study of blood T cell repertoires in COVID-19. Repertoires were generated with immunoSEQ multiplex PCR, while TCRdb's copy carries only in-frame clones and drops some. The data contain 95,000 to 150,000 clones, 65% to 85% of them seen just once; the ten biggest clones take up about a sixth. What was sequenced was peripheral blood. The receptors stem from a man aged 30 to 45 with COVID-19, enrolled during active disease.

The chain carries TRBV28 and TRBJ1-2; D uncertain. Trimming took 6 bases from V and 3 from J, leaving 11 bases between them. This CDR3 has 13 amino acids. Germline CDR1 and CDR2: MDHEN and SYDVKM. CDR3 DNA: TGTGCCAGCAGAGGAGGACGGCACTATGGCTACACCTTC. Its translation is CASRGGRHYGYTF.

The genes are TRBV4-1 and TRBJ2-3; 14 bases are a match to TRBD2. V trimming: 3 bases; J trimming: 2 bases; junction bases outside the gene matches: 10. This CDR3 is built from 19 residues. Germline V gene lookup returns CDR1 MGHRA and CDR2 YSYEKL. The CDR3 loop reads CASSQWTSGGLIATDTQYF. The CDR3, as DNA: TGCGCCAGCAGCCAGTGGACTAGCGGGGGGCTCATAGCCACAGATACGCAGTATTTT.

V gene TRBV29-1 combines with J gene TRBJ2-7; TRBD1 matches 7 bases. V was clipped by 7 bases and J by 4 bases; unmatched bases: 10. The CDR3 has 13 amino acids. The germline CDR1 and CDR2 sequences are SQVTM and ANQGSEA. Written as DNA, the CDR3 is TGCAGCGCAACCGGGACAGCCCTATACGAGCAGTACTTC. It is translated as CSATGTALYEQYF.

This clone was observed once. This rearrangement joins TRBV6-2 or TRBV6-3 to TRBJ2-5; D call uncertain. The CDR3 covers 13 residues. Germline CDR1 MNHEY, CDR2 SVGEGT. With 2 bases removed from V and 5 bases from J, the gap between germline ends came to 9 bases. The chain's CDR3 is CASSYEVGETQYF. The CDR3, as DNA: TGTGCCAGCAGTTACGAGGTTGGGGAGACCCAGTACTTC.

The J gene is TRBJ2-7, the V gene TRBV13, with D possibly being TRBD2 (5 bases). The CDR3 is made up of 15 amino acids. Germline loops: CDR1 PRHDT, CDR2 FYEKMQ (reference sequence). V was cut by 0 bases and J by 2 bases, with 11 bases left in between. The CDR3 region has the DNA TGTGCCAGCAGCTTAGGAAATACCGGGACCTACGAGCAGTACTTC. This translates into CASSLGNTGTYEQYF.

This clone appeared a single time. The chain has TRBV2 and TRBJ1-4; 7 bases map to TRBD1. Germline-derived CDR1 and CDR2 are SNHLY and FYNNEI. V shed 6 bases and J 2 bases; nucleotides not matched to a gene: 12. This CDR3 is built from 17 residues. The CDR3 region is CASRPRDSLNTNEKLFF. CDR3 DNA sequence: TGTGCCAGCAGACCCCGGGACAGCTTAAATACTAATGAAAAACTGTTTTTT.

This clone was seen just once. This chain uses TRBV10-3 with TRBJ2-1; D may be TRBD2 (6 bases). The V end was cut by 6 bases, the J end by 9 bases, with 21 bases between. This CDR3 spans 15 amino acids. The germline V gene has CDR1 ENHRY and CDR2 SYGVKD. The chain's CDR3 is CAISPALGGAIEQFF. In DNA, the CDR3 is TGTGCCATCAGCCCTGCTCTCGGGGGAGCGATTGAGCAGTTCTTC.

This chain joins TRBV12-3 or TRBV12-4 and TRBJ2-1; weak D call: TRBD1 (6 bases). The CDR3 covers 13 residues. Between the trimmed V and J ends, which lost 3 bases and 10 bases, there was a span of 13 bases. The DNA for the CDR3 is TGTGCCAGCAGTTTTCAGGGGATAGGGGAGCAGTTCTTC. Protein: CASSFQGIGEQFF.

The rearrangement joins TRBV10-1 to TRBJ2-7, with TRBD1 matching over 7 bases. Germline V gene data show CDR1 as WNHNN and CDR2 as SYGVQD (reference sequence). V shed 4 bases, J shed 7 bases, and the junction held 10 bases outside the gene matches. The CDR3 is 14 amino acids. In DNA form, the CDR3 reads TGCGCCAGCAGTGTCCAAGGGACAGAAGTGGAGCAGTACTTC. Its protein is CASSVQGTEVEQYF.

The chain couples TRBV18 to TRBJ2-7; 7 bases are shared with TRBD1. CDR1 and CDR2 (germline): KGHSH, LQKENI. V lost 2 bases, J lost 9 bases, and 16 bases stayed unmatched. This CDR3 is 16 amino acids long. This CDR3 is CASSPGYGTAQGGQYF. For the CDR3, the DNA is TGTGCCAGCTCACCAGGATATGGGACAGCACAAGGTGGGCAGTACTTC.

The rearrangement uses TRBV6-5 and TRBJ1-2; D not certain. The CDR3 runs to 14 residues. V shed 8 bases and J shed 6 bases, with 19 bases lying between them. CDR1 and CDR2 from the germline V gene are MNHEY and SVGAGI. CDR3 sequence reads: CASYRVGSADGYTF. In DNA form, the CDR3 reads TGTGCCAGCTACCGGGTCGGGTCAGCAGATGGCTACACCTTC.

In DNA form, the CDR3 reads TGTGCCAGCAGTTGGACTCCGGGACAGACCCAAGAGACCCAGTACTTC. This sequence encodes CASSWTPGQTQETQYF. The gene calls are TRBV28 and TRBJ2-5, with TRBD1 matching 7 bases. The CDR3 is 16 amino acids. Germline lookup yields CDR1 MDHEN and CDR2 SYDVKM. V trimming: 4 bases; J trimming: 1 base; junction bases outside the gene matches: 9.

Written as DNA, the CDR3 is TGTGCCATCAGTGAGCAGGGCAGGGTGGGGTTCTCACCCCTCCACTTT. Amino acids: CAISEQGRVGFSPLHF. The chain uses TRBV10-3 and TRBJ1-6, with D maybe TRBD1 (5 bases). CDR1 ENHRY and CDR2 SYGVKD come from the germline V gene. The CDR3 is 16 amino acids. V was trimmed by 2 bases and J by 10 bases, leaving 18 bases between them.

In this sample, this clone turned up once. The chain is built from TRBV15 and TRBJ1-2; weak D call: TRBD1 (6 bases). The CDR3 runs to 15 residues. The germline gives CDR1 LNHNV, CDR2 YYDKDF (reference sequence). Between the trimmed V and J ends, which lost 0 bases and 5 bases, there was a span of 13 bases. The CDR3 DNA reads TGTGCCACCAGCAGAGACAGGGGAAGGGGTTATGGCTACACCTTC. Residues: CATSRDRGRGYGYTF.

The chain is built from TRBV2 and TRBJ2-2; no firm D call. Between the trimmed V and J ends, which lost 7 bases and 7 bases, there was a span of 13 bases. This CDR3 region has 13 residues. Germline V gene lookup returns CDR1 SNHLY and CDR2 FYNNEI. DNA for the CDR3: TGTGCCAGCAATTCGAGGCGAGGCGGGGAGCTGTTTTTT. It yields the protein CASNSRRGGELFF.

The chain has TRBV5-4 and TRBJ2-1; 7 positions agree with TRBD2. The CDR3 is made up of 14 amino acids. Germline CDR1 SGHNT, CDR2 YYREEE (reference sequence). The trim removed 2 bases at V and 5 bases at J, leaving 4 bases unmatched. The CDR3 coding sequence is TGTGCCAGCAGCTTCGGGAGGACGGACAATGAGCAGTTCTTC. Translation gives CASSFGRTDNEQFF.

This chain joins TRBV4-1 and TRBJ2-5; TRBD2 agrees at 8 bases. The CDR3 is made up of 16 amino acids. Germline values: CDR1 MGHRA, CDR2 YSYEKL. Losses at the gene ends were 2 bases for V and 0 bases for J; bases not matched to a gene: 5. CDR3 nucleotides: TGCGCCAGCAGCCAAAATCCGGGGGGGAACCAAGAGACCCAGTACTTC. It yields the protein CASSQNPGGNQETQYF.

This chain links TRBV9 with TRBJ1-4; weak D call: TRBD1 (6 bases). The CDR3 contains 14 residues. Per germline, CDR1 SGDLS and CDR2 YYNGEE. V was shortened by 3 bases and J by 3 bases, with 9 bases between the two germline ends. The CDR3 reads CASSEDSPNEKLFF. The CDR3 nucleotides read TGTGCCAGCAGCGAGGACAGCCCTAATGAAAAACTGTTTTTT.

The CDR3: CASSYPSDSTGELFF. CDR3 sequence (DNA): TGTGCCAGCAGTTACCCTAGCGATTCGACCGGGGAGCTGTTTTTT. V and J are TRBV6-5 and TRBJ2-2, with a tentative D call TRBD2 (6 bases). Trimming cost V 2 bases and J 5 bases, with 12 bases left between them. Germline V gene data show CDR1 as MNHEY and CDR2 as SVGAGI. The CDR3 totals 15 residues.

This chain uses TRBV24-1 with TRBJ1-5; a possible D gene is TRBD1 (5 bases). Germline-derived CDR1 and CDR2 are KGHDR and SFDVKD. V lost 9 bases to trimming and J lost 0 bases, with 11 bases between them. The CDR3 has 14 amino acids. This CDR3 reads CATDSRGSNQPQHF. CDR3 bases: TGTGCCACCGATAGTAGGGGTAGCAATCAGCCCCAGCATTTT.

CDR3 residues: CASSHYSGQGGRGYSPLHF. As DNA, the CDR3 is TGCGCCAGCAGCCATTATTCAGGCCAGGGTGGCAGGGGTTATTCACCCCTCCACTTT. The rearrangement joins TRBV4-1 to TRBJ1-6; weak D call: TRBD1 (6 bases). V was trimmed by 3 bases and J by 8 bases, leaving 26 bases between them. Germline values: CDR1 MGHRA, CDR2 YSYEKL. The CDR3 is made up of 19 amino acids.

V gene TRBV6-5 combines with J gene TRBJ2-2, with unresolved D. Germline CDR1 MNHEY, CDR2 SVGAGI. V was trimmed by 5 bases and J by 1 base, leaving 5 bases between them. The CDR3 runs 13 residues. CDR3 amino acids: CASSQQNTGELFF. The DNA for the CDR3 is TGTGCCAGCAGTCAACAGAACACCGGGGAGCTGTTTTTT.

The chain combines TRBV30 with TRBJ1-1; no clear D gene. Looked up from germline, CDR1 is GTSNPN and CDR2 is SVGIG (reference sequence). Deletions cut 4 bases from V and 4 bases from J, with 10 bases between. The CDR3 length is 12 residues. DNA for the CDR3: TGTGCCTGGAAGTACCAGGTCACTGAAGCTTTCTTT. Protein: CAWKYQVTEAFF.